This T cell receptor beta chain was profiled in a study of regulatory and conventional T cells in RAG deficiency (dated by TCRdb to about 2017). Regarding the research as a whole: To compare the diversity and composition of the repertoires of Treg, conventional CD4+ and CD8+ T cells between RAG-deficient patients and healthy controls, the study applied high-throughput TCR beta sequencing.

With regard to this clone: Its antigen specificity is not known. Per-base quality was not reported, and no clone a single base away is much larger than it.

Overall study results and their limits: Shorter CDR3 lengths were found in all patient T-cell subsets, and >75% Treg-Tconv repertoire overlap at nucleotide and amino acid level was observed in Omenn syndrome patients. In Omenn syndrome patients, sorted CD25-high CD127-low cells may represent peripherally activated cells rather than bona fide Treg cells. Unique TCR beta sequences from Treg cells were about 100-fold fewer in Omenn syndrome and CID/AS patients than controls, versus around 10-fold for other subsets. Compared with control T-cell subpopulations, the RAG-deficient patients had markedly lower Shannon entropy and higher Simpson indices. For some subjects, some analyses of T-cell subsets were not performed.

Before genomic DNA was extracted, conventional CD4+ T cells were isolated from blood as CD25-low CD127-high cells. Eight healthy control donors were used as the comparison group for repertoire analyses. Library preparation was by the immunoSEQ multiplex PCR assay. Rearranged TCR beta chain products were amplified from genomic DNA of sorted T-cell subsets and sequenced. Turning to the authors' computational methods: Shannon entropy and Simpson indices were used to measure how diverse the repertoire of productive TCR beta rearrangements was. Clonal expansion was assessed by the summed frequency of the 100 most abundant productive TCR beta clonotypes among total reads. The TRB repertoires were scored with a self-reactivity index built on which amino acids appear at CDR3beta positions 6 and 7. Repertoire analyses used two-way ANOVA; flow cytometric analyses used Student t or Mann-Whitney tests. TCRdb limited this immuneACCESS table to in-frame rearrangements with V and J called. A share of clones is missing; checked studies link under half to unresolved V genes, and the rest is unexplained. The DNA was the basis for D and trimming; V, J and clone size are from that table. The sample contains 29,000 or so clones, about 96% of them found a single time. Together, the top ten hold approximately 0.17% of the sample.

The germline V gene supplies CDR1 MNHEY and CDR2 SVGAGI. V ends up 11 bases short and J 1 base short, with an unmatched junction base count of 8. From its cysteine to its phenylalanine, the CDR3 spans 13 amino acids. The DNA shown is the 39-base CDR3, in frame from base 1. This sample was also put to use in a study of regulatory T cells. The second study's paper adds: In the multiplex PCR, 52 forward TRBV primers and 13 reverse TRBJ primers were used, and assay-based and computational corrections were applied for amplification bias. In patients, repertoires had restricted unique TRB V-J pairs and skewed V and J gene usage, with regulatory T cells showing the most marked changes. The study compared T-cell receptor beta repertoires of sorted regulatory, conventional CD4+ and CD8+ T cells in CD3G-deficient patients with those in healthy controls. Peripheral blood mononuclear cells were isolated by Ficoll density separation. Within the immunoSEQ assay, multiplex PCR amplified rearranged TRB loci from genomic DNA. An Illumina HiSeq platform was used to sequence the TRB amplicons. Raw sequences were error-filtered and aligned to reference gene sequences by custom algorithms and were subsequently analyzed with the immunoSEQ online tools. Frequencies of productive and nonproductive TRB rearrangements were evaluated among both unique and total sequences. Prism software was used to run t tests, Mann-Whitney tests or two-way ANOVA for comparisons between groups.

The TCR comes from a human donor in good health. Sequencing used CD25- CD4+ T cells sorted from blood. The chain links TRBV6-5 with TRBJ2-7, and 7 junction bases match TRBD2. The sequenced DNA: TGTGCCGCCGGGGAGGGACTATCCTACGAGCAGTACTTC. Its coded protein is CAAGEGLSYEQYF.